The T cell receptor beta chain under discussion was sequenced for a study of graft-versus-host responses after intestinal transplantation. The wider study: Each of the recipients got a multivisceral, liver-intestinal, or isolated intestinal transplant. Anti-thymocyte globulin served as induction for all recipients, who then took tacrolimus and steroids for approximately three years. General study findings and limits: Some GvH clones appeared in ileal mucosa or blood before recipient bone marrow. Peak levels of circulating GvH clones tracked with early post-transplant HvG declines.

Processing of graft tissue released intraepithelial and lamina propria lymphocytes. V was pared by 8 bases and J by 7 bases, with 8 bases between. This CDR3 has 11 amino acids. The V gene's germline CDR1 is WSHSY and CDR2 SAAADI. TCRdb keeps only in-frame clones here, not all; method: immunoSEQ multiplex PCR. The sample records 6,500 to 8,500 clones, about 63% being singletons. In the case of this clone: What it binds is not known.

The V gene is TRBV10-2, the J gene TRBJ2-2; no clear D. This specimen was ileum tissue, taken about 55 days after transplant. This TCR came from a human patient who received an intestinal transplant, so some T cells may come from the graft donor. The CDR3 spells CASYVFGELFF. The CDR3 nucleotides are TGCGCCAGCTATGTTTTCGGGGAGCTGTTTTTT.